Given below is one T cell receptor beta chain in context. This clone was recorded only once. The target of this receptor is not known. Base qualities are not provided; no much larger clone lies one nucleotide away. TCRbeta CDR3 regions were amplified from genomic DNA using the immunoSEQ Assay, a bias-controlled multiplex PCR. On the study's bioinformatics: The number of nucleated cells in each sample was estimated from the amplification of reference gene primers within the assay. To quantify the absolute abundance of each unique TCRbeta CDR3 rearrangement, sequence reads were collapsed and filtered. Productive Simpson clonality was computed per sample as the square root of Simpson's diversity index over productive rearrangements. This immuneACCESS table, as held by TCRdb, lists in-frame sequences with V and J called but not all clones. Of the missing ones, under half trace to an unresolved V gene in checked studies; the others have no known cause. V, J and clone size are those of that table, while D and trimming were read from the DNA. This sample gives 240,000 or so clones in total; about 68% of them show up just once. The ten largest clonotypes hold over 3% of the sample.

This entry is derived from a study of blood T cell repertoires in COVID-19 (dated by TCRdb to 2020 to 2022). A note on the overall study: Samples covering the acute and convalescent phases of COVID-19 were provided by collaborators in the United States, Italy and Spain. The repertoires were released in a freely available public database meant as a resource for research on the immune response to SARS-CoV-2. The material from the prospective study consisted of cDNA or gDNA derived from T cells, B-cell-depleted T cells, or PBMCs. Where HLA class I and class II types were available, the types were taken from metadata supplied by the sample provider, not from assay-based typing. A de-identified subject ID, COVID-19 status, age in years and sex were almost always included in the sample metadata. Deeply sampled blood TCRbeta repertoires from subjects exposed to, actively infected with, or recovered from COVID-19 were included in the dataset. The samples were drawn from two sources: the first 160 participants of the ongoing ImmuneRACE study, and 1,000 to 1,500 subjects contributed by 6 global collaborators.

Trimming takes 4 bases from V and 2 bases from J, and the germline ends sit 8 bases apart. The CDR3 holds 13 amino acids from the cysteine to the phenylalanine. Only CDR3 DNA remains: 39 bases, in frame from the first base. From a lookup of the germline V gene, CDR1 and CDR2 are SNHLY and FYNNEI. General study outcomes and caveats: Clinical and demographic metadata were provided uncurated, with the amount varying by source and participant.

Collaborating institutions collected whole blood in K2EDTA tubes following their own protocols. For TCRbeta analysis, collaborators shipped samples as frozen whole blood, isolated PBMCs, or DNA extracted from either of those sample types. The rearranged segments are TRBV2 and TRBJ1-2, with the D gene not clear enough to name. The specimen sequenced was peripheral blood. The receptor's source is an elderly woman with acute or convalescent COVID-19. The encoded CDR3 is CASSGAVNYGYTF. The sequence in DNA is TGTGCCAGCAGTGGGGCAGTCAACTATGGCTACACCTTC.